A selection of T cell receptor beta chains follows, all from one sample in a study of shared clonotypes between healthy human individuals. Method: immunoSEQ multiplex PCR; TCRdb's copy keeps in-frame clones and lacks some. The sample includes hundreds of thousands of clones, around four fifths of them seen just once. Sequenced material: memory CD4+ T cells sorted from blood. All receptors come from a woman aged 30 to 39 in good health. Each CDR3 is given with its conserved first and last residue. A D gene is named only where the DNA matches it firmly. A clone size is listed for some rows: how often the clone was seen (once, few, many), or a class if it is expanded.

j_gene	d_gene	v_gene	abundance	CDR3nt	CDR3aa
TRBJ2-1	TRBD2	TRBV6-5	-	TGTGCCAGCAGCCTTAGCGGGAGGGCCGGTGAGCAGTTCTTC	CASSLSGRAGEQFF
TRBJ1-5	-	TRBV19	few	TGTGCCAGTAGTATGACCGGCAATCAGCCCCAGCATTTT	CASSMTGNQPQHF
TRBJ1-3	TRBD1	TRBV11-2	many	TGTGCCAGCAGCTTAGCCCCGGCAGGGGGTTCTGGAAACACCATATATTTT	CASSLAPAGGSGNTIYF
TRBJ2-7	-	TRBV4-2	-	TGTGCCAGCAGCCAAGATCCCCCTTTAGGAGGGCCAGGCGAGCAGTACTTC	CASSQDPPLGGPGEQYF
TRBJ2-7	-	TRBV10-2	-	TGCGCCAGCAGTGATAAAAACTTAGTTAGCTCCTACGAGCAGTACTTC	CASSDKNLVSSYEQYF
TRBJ2-7	TRBD2	TRBV10-3	-	TGTGCCATCGGCGAAGTGGCTAGCGGGAGCTACGAGCAGTACTTC	CAIGEVASGSYEQYF
TRBJ1-3	TRBD1	TRBV5-1	-	TGCGCCAGCAGCTTCGAACACAGGGGTGACACCATATATTTT	CASSFEHRGDTIYF
TRBJ2-7	TRBD1	TRBV9	-	TGTGCCAGCAGCACGGGGACAGGGGACTACGAGCAGTACTTC	CASSTGTGDYEQYF
TRBJ2-7	-	TRBV5-1	-	TGCGCCAGCAGCTTGGAAGGGGACGAGCAGTACTTC	CASSLEGDEQYF
TRBJ2-1	-	TRBV28	many	TGTGCCAGCAGCTTAGACATCAGCTCCTACAATGAGCAGTTCTTC	CASSLDISSYNEQFF
TRBJ2-1	TRBD2	TRBV6-5	-	TGTGCCAGCAGTAGGTCTAGCGGGAGTGATGAGCAGTTCTTC	CASSRSSGSDEQFF
TRBJ1-2	-	TRBV7-3	-	TGTGCCAGCAGCCCCACGGGGTCCCATGGCTACACCTTC	CASSPTGSHGYTF
TRBJ2-7	-	TRBV5-1	-	TGCGCCAGCAGCTTGGGAGGGACCACTACGTACGAGCAGTACTTC	CASSLGGTTTYEQYF
TRBJ2-5	TRBD2	TRBV13	-	TGTGCCAGCAGCCCCCGCTGGAGCGGGAGTTTGGGGGAGACCCAGTACTTC	CASSPRWSGSLGETQYF
TRBJ1-1	-	TRBV28	-	TGTGCCAGCACCCGATCGGACCTGAACACTGAAGCTTTCTTT	CASTRSDLNTEAFF
TRBJ2-1	TRBD2	TRBV11-2	-	TGTGCCAGCAGCTTAGTACCGGGACTAGCGGTGAGGGAGCAGTTCTTC	CASSLVPGLAVREQFF
TRBJ1-2	TRBD1	TRBV7-2	-	TGTGCCAGCAGCTTAGTCACAGGGGGGAACTATGGCTACACCTTC	CASSLVTGGNYGYTF
TRBJ2-7	-	TRBV6-1	-	TGTGCCAGCAGTGAAGTTGAGTTTCCCATCGGGGAGCAGTACTTC	CASSEVEFPIGEQYF